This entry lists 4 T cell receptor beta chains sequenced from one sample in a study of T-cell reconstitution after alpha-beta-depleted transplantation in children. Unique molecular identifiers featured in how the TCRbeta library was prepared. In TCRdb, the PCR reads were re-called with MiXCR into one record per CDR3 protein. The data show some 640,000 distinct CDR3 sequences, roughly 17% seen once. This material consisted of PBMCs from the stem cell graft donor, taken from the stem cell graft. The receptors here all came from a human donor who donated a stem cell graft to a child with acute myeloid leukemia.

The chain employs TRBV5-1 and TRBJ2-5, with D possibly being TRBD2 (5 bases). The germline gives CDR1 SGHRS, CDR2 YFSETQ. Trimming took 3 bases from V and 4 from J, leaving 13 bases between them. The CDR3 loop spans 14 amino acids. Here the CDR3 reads CASSSLPGGETQYF. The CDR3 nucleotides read TGCGCCAGCAGCTCCCTCCCTGGAGGAGAGACCCAGTACTTC.

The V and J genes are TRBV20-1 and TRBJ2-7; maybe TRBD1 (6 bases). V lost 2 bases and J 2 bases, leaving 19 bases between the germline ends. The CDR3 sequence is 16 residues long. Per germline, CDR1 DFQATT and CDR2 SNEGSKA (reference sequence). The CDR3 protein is CSARPSRKGVTYEQYF. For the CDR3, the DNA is TGCAGTGCTAGACCCTCTCGGAAGGGGGTAACCTACGAGCAGTACTTC.

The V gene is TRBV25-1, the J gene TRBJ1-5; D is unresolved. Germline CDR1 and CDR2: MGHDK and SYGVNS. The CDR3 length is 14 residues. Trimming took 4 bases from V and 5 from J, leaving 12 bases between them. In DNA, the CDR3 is TGTGCCAGCAGTGCAGGAGGGCGGGATCAGCCCCAGCATTTT. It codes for CASSAGGRDQPQHF.

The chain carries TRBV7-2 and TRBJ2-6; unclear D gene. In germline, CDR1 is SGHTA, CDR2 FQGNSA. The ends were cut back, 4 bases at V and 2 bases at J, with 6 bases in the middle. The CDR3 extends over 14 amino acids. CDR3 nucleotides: TGTGCCAGCAGCTCAGGAACTGGGGCCAACGTCCTGACTTTC. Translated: CASSSGTGANVLTF.